The 28 T cell receptor beta chains below were found in one sample sequenced in a study of identical twins. From the 5' RACE reads, TCRdb called clonotypes with MiXCR, one entry per CDR3 protein. Among about 890,000 distinct CDR3 sequences listed, approximately 13% were seen once. These data were also filed under a second study, of yellow fever vaccine responses in identical twins.

The specimen sequenced was PBMCs. The receptors come from a woman aged 18-30 years in good health.

V and J are TRBV11-2 and TRBJ1-2, with no clear D. The V end was cut by 2 bases, the J end by 5 bases, with 12 bases between. Per the germline V gene, CDR1 is SGHAT and CDR2 is FQNNGV. The CDR3 has 14 amino acids. Written as DNA, the CDR3 is TGTGCCAGCAGCTTAAGGGCAGATCAATATGGCTACACCTTC. It encodes CASSLRADQYGYTF.

The rearrangement uses TRBV27 and TRBJ2-2; no firm D call. The CDR3 loop spans 14 amino acids. Trimming cost V 3 bases and J 7 bases, with 12 bases left between them. Germline V gene sequence: CDR1 MNHEY, CDR2 SMNVEV (reference sequence). The CDR3 loop reads CASSFHPRVGELFF. The CDR3 region has the DNA TGTGCCAGCAGTTTTCACCCTCGGGTCGGGGAGCTGTTTTTT.

This chain connects TRBV6-9 to TRBJ2-1; 13 bases fit TRBD2. Germline CDR1 reads MNHGY; CDR2 reads SVAAGI. The CDR3 has 23 residues. The J segment lost 1 base and the V segment lost 2 bases, leaving 20 bases of the junction unmatched. This CDR3 reads CASSYRRDKKLAGGLGSYNEQFF. Written as DNA, the CDR3 is TGTGCCAGCAGTTATCGAAGAGACAAGAAACTAGCGGGAGGGCTTGGGTCCTACAATGAGCAGTTCTTC.

A word on this clonotype: At one end, the junction sequence differs from germline, possibly due to a read error. The chain carries TRBV19 and TRBJ1-2; 7 bases fit TRBD1. This CDR3 spans 14 amino acids. CDR1 and CDR2 from the germline V gene are LNHDA and SQIVND (reference sequence). The CDR3 sequence is CVSMSVDRSYGYTF. Here the CDR3 DNA reads TGTGTCAGTATGAGCGTGGACAGGAGCTATGGCTACACCTTC.

The chain carries TRBV7-6 and TRBJ2-7, with TRBD2 identical over 10 bases. Germline assignment: CDR1 SGHVS and CDR2 FNYEAQ. Trimming took 5 bases from V and 0 from J; bases not matched to a gene: 7. The CDR3 loop spans 16 amino acids. The chain's CDR3 is CASSPNRLAGSYEQYF. DNA for the CDR3: TGTGCCAGCAGCCCAAATAGACTAGCGGGCTCCTACGAGCAGTACTTC.

This clonotype has just one count. The chain uses TRBV29-1 and TRBJ1-4, with a weak D call TRBD1 (6 bases). The germline CDR1 and CDR2 sequences are SQVTM and ANQGSEA. Trimming removed 4 bases at V and 4 bases at J, with 10 bases between. This CDR3 is built from 13 residues. The CDR3 sequence: CSVGDRFNEKLFF. In nucleotides, the CDR3 is TGCAGCGTTGGCGACAGGTTTAATGAAAAACTGTTTTTT.

This clonotype was detected only a few times. This rearrangement joins TRBV11-2 to TRBJ2-5; maybe TRBD1 (6 bases). The CDR3 extends over 11 amino acids. Looked up from germline, CDR1 is SGHAT and CDR2 is FQNNGV. V lost 11 bases, J lost 1 base, and 8 bases lay in between. In DNA form, the CDR3 reads TGTGCCGGGGGCAGCCAAGAGACCCAGTACTTC. Translated, it gives CAGGSQETQYF.

This clonotype turned up a few times. This chain links TRBV27 with TRBJ2-7; a weak D match, TRBD2 (5 bases). CDR3 length equals 13 residues. V lost 5 bases and J lost 5, with 13 bases in between. Germline loops: CDR1 MNHEY, CDR2 SMNVEV (reference sequence). CDR3 sequence reads: CASSPIASHEQYF. DNA for the CDR3: TGTGCCAGCAGTCCAATAGCGAGCCACGAGCAGTACTTC.

In its sample, this clonotype was seen a few times. V is TRBV4-1 and J is TRBJ2-2; perhaps TRBD1 as D (6 bases). The CDR3 loop spans 16 amino acids. Per the germline V gene, CDR1 is MGHRA and CDR2 is YSYEKL. V lost 6 bases to trimming and J lost 1 base, with 15 bases between them. The DNA of the CDR3 is TGCGCCAGCAGACATATTGGGACACTGAACACCGGGGAGCTGTTTTTT. Translated: CASRHIGTLNTGELFF.

This clonotype was found a few times. The chain carries TRBV7-8 and TRBJ2-1; possibly TRBD1 or TRBD2 for D (5 bases each). The CDR3 spans 17 residues. Germline CDR1 and CDR2: SGHVS and FQNEAQ. V was cut by 4 bases and J by 5 bases, with 21 bases left in between. CDR3 loop: CASSSSPSGAGHNEQFF. In nucleotides, the CDR3 is TGTGCCAGCAGCTCATCCCCCAGTGGGGCGGGCCACAATGAGCAGTTCTTC.

In its sample, this clonotype was seen a few times. The chain has TRBV20-1 and TRBJ1-2; no firm D call. Germline values: CDR1 DFQATT, CDR2 SNEGSKA (reference sequence). The CDR3 is 14 amino acids. V was cut by 4 bases and J by 2 bases, with 14 bases left in between. CDR3 residues: CSAKRVDGNYGYTF. As DNA, the CDR3 is TGCAGTGCTAAGAGGGTGGACGGGAACTATGGCTACACCTTC.

This clonotype was detected many times. The rearrangement links TRBV5-1 to TRBJ2-6; 7 bases are a match to TRBD1. V lost 0 bases and J lost 0; bases outside the gene matches: 0. In germline, CDR1 is SGHRS, CDR2 YFSETQ. The CDR3 loop spans 16 amino acids. This chain's CDR3 is CASSLGDSSGANVLTF. CDR3 DNA sequence: TGCGCCAGCAGCTTGGGGGACAGCTCTGGGGCCAACGTCCTGACTTTC. Full variable domain (missing parts from reference TRBV5-1 and TRBJ2-6): KAGVTQTPRYLIKTRGQQVTLSCSPISGHRSVSWYQQTPGQGLQFLFEYFSETQRNKGNFPGRFSGRQFSNSRSEMNVSTLELGDSALYLCASSLGDSSGANVLTFGAGSRLTVL.

The table lists this clonotype with a few counts. This sequence joins TRBV12-3 or TRBV12-4 and TRBJ1-1; D gene ambiguous. This CDR3 has 14 residues. The V end lost 8 bases, the J end lost 4 bases, and 17 bases lay between the germline ends. The CDR3 reads CASDWGSKGTEAFF. The CDR3 region has the DNA TGTGCCAGCGACTGGGGTTCAAAAGGCACTGAAGCTTTCTTT.

This clonotype was detected many times. The chain recombines TRBV10-3 with TRBJ2-1; the D gene is possibly TRBD2 (5 bases). The CDR3 has 14 amino acids. V lost 1 base and J 10 bases, leaving 14 bases between the germline ends. Germline V gene data show CDR1 as ENHRY and CDR2 as SYGVKD. The CDR3 spells CAISEWSSRLEQFF. CDR3 sequence (DNA): TGTGCCATCAGTGAGTGGTCTAGCCGGTTGGAGCAGTTCTTC.

The chain employs TRBV20-1 and TRBJ2-5, with D tentatively TRBD2 (6 bases). Germline V gene data show CDR1 as DFQATT and CDR2 as SNEGSKA (reference sequence). This CDR3 is built from 12 residues. The V and J ends lost 8 bases and 0 bases respectively, with 10 bases between them. The CDR3 here is CSFSGNQETQYF. CDR3 in DNA: TGCAGTTTTAGCGGAAACCAAGAGACCCAGTACTTC.

This clonotype appeared a few times. The chain employs TRBV7-9 and TRBJ1-2; 9 bases are a match to TRBD1. V shed 1 base and J 7 bases; nucleotides not matched to a gene: 7. The germline V gene has CDR1 SEHNR and CDR2 FQNEAQ (reference sequence). The CDR3 extends over 15 amino acids. CDR3 protein: CASSLDTGTGSGYTF. As DNA, the CDR3 is TGTGCCAGCAGCTTAGATACCGGGACAGGGTCTGGCTACACCTTC.

The V and J genes are TRBV2 and TRBJ2-5; perhaps TRBD2 as D (5 bases). The CDR3 contains 16 residues. V dropped 8 bases and J dropped 5 bases, with 24 bases sitting between them. Germline lookup yields CDR1 SNHLY and CDR2 FYNNEI. The CDR3 protein is CASRSSWGELEETQYF. The CDR3 DNA reads TGTGCCAGCCGTTCGTCTTGGGGAGAGCTGGAGGAGACCCAGTACTTC.

This chain connects TRBV29-1 to TRBJ2-1; 7 bases map to TRBD1. The junction had 12 bases not matched to a gene; V was cut back by 4 bases and J by 0 bases. Germline V gene data show CDR1 as SQVTM and CDR2 as ANQGSEA. The CDR3 is 17 residues long. The CDR3, as DNA: TGCAGCGTTGCATATTTGACAGGGTGGAGCTCCTACAATGAGCAGTTCTTC. Translation: CSVAYLTGWSSYNEQFF.

The sample holds a few counts of this clonotype. The chain recombines TRBV10-3 with TRBJ1-1; a weak D match, TRBD1 (6 bases). V was cut by 5 bases and J by 2 bases, with 12 bases left in between. Germline CDR1 is ENHRY and CDR2 is SYGVKD. This CDR3 has 14 amino acids. The CDR3 loop reads CAISKGTFNTEAFF. Written as DNA, the CDR3 is TGTGCCATCAGTAAAGGGACATTTAACACTGAAGCTTTCTTT.

This chain joins TRBV6-1 and TRBJ2-7; 13 bases align to TRBD2. Per the germline V gene, CDR1 is MNHNS and CDR2 is SASEGT. V dropped 6 bases and J dropped 5; count of bases not matched to a gene: 4. The CDR3 covers 14 residues. DNA of the CDR3: TGTGCCAGCAGCTCCGGACTAGCGGGGGACGAGCAGTACGTC. It encodes CASSSGLAGDEQYV.

This clonotype was recorded at least ten times. The chain has TRBV10-3 and TRBJ2-7; unclear D gene. V was cut by 0 bases and J by 0 bases, with 15 bases left in between. This CDR3 region has 17 residues. The V gene's germline CDR1 is ENHRY and CDR2 SYGVKD. The CDR3, as DNA: TGTGCCATCAGTGAGTCGACCTGGCAGGAAAGCTCCTACGAGCAGTACGTC. It is translated as CAISESTWQESSYEQYV.

This clonotype was counted only a few times. The chain uses TRBV9 and TRBJ2-2; TRBD1 agrees at 7 bases. The CDR3 is 15 amino acids. Trimming at V came to 4 bases and at J to 7 bases, leaving 10 bases not matched to a gene. Germline assignment: CDR1 SGDLS and CDR2 YYNGEE. CDR3 amino acids: CASSPGAQGVGELFF. CDR3 bases: TGTGCCAGCAGCCCTGGCGCCCAGGGGGTCGGGGAGCTGTTTTTT.

This clonotype was recorded at least ten times. The rearrangement joins TRBV10-3 to TRBJ1-5, with 8 bases fitting TRBD1. Trimming at V came to 11 bases and at J to 6 bases, leaving 12 bases not matched to a gene. The V gene's germline CDR1 is ENHRY and CDR2 SYGVKD. The CDR3 spans 14 residues. The CDR3 here is CAAGPSTGVQPQHF. For the CDR3, the DNA is TGTGCCGCAGGCCCTTCGACAGGGGTTCAGCCCCAGCATTTT.

This sequence joins TRBV20-1 and TRBJ2-6; 7 bases align to TRBD1. V trimming: 6 bases; J trimming: 0 bases; junction bases outside the gene matches: 11. The CDR3 loop spans 17 amino acids. Germline assignment: CDR1 DFQATT and CDR2 SNEGSKA (reference sequence). This chain's CDR3 is CSAEQGSISSGANVLTF. CDR3 in DNA: TGCAGTGCCGAACAGGGGTCAATAAGCTCTGGGGCCAACGTCCTGACTTTC.

This clonotype was recorded at least ten times. The chain has TRBV4-1 and TRBJ1-1, with a possible D match to TRBD1 (5 bases). Germline V gives CDR1 MGHRA, CDR2 YSYEKL. Trimming stripped 1 base from V and 10 bases from J, with 7 bases between. The CDR3 runs 11 residues. The CDR3 nucleotides are TGCGCCAGCAGCCAAGGGGGGTTAGCTTTCTTT. Translated, it gives CASSQGGLAFF.

The chain is built from TRBV11-2 and TRBJ2-1; D is unclear. The germline V and J ends were trimmed by 1 base and 1 base, with 11 bases remaining between them. The CDR3 consists of 16 residues. In germline, CDR1 is SGHAT, CDR2 FQNNGV. CDR3 amino acids: CASSLVRGPSYNEQFF. CDR3 nucleotides: TGTGCCAGCAGCTTAGTTAGAGGCCCTTCCTACAATGAGCAGTTCTTC. Filled out from reference TRBV11-2 and TRBJ2-1, the complete variable domain reads EAGVAQSPRYKIIEKRQSVAFWCNPISGHATLYWYQQILGQGPKLLIQFQNNGVVDDSQLPKDRFSAERLKGVDSTLKIQPAKLEDSAVYLCASSLVRGPSYNEQFFGPGTRLTVL.

The table lists this clonotype with a few counts. V and J are TRBV12-3 or TRBV12-4 and TRBJ2-6; 9 nucleotides line up with TRBD1. This CDR3 has 17 residues. The J segment lost 0 bases and the V segment lost 5 bases, leaving 5 bases of the junction unmatched. The CDR3 reads CASSTGTGRSGANVLTF. DNA of the CDR3: TGTGCCAGCAGTACCGGGACAGGGCGCTCTGGGGCCAACGTCCTGACTTTC.

This clonotype was seen many times. The V gene is TRBV2, the J gene TRBJ2-1; D is ambiguous. V lost 7 bases and J 5 bases, leaving 3 bases between the germline ends. Germline V gene lookup returns CDR1 SNHLY and CDR2 FYNNEI. This CDR3 has 10 amino acids. Here the CDR3 reads CASIDNEQFF. CDR3 nucleotide sequence: TGTGCCAGCATAGACAATGAGCAGTTCTTC.